Described below is a single TCR beta chain sequence and its context. No antigen is known for it. PBMCs provided sorted CD4+ and CD8+ T cells. This sample is drawn from a study of CD8+ T cells in alopecia areata. Looking at the study overall: It was oral tofacitinib, at 5 to 10 mg twice daily, that treated patients received. Tofacitinib continued for 6 to 18 months and was then withheld for 6 months. Regarding the study as a whole: Lesional scalp, especially alopecia totalis/universalis, showed higher clonality than normal scalp.

It was cDNA, reverse transcribed from extracted RNA, that served as the sequencing template. Sequencing used immunoSEQ multiplex PCR; TCRdb keeps in-frame clones, though not all of them. The sample contains 45,000 to 70,000 clones, 96% of which appear only once. Germline CDR1 SEHNR, CDR2 FQNEAQ (reference sequence). The CDR3 totals 16 residues. The V and J ends lost 5 bases and 0 bases, in that order; junction bases with no gene match: 8. The rearrangement uses TRBV7-9 and TRBJ2-3, with 7 bases matching TRBD1. This sequence was found in a human donor with alopecia areata. The starting material was CD8+ T cells sorted from blood, obtained at week 0. Here the CDR3 DNA reads TGTGCCAGCAGCCCGTACGAGGGGGCTAGCACAGATACGCAGTATTTT. This sequence encodes CASSPYEGASTDTQYF.